This is a list of T cell receptor beta chains from one sample in a study of PD-L1 blockade in urothelial cancer. TCRdb's table, derived via immunoSEQ multiplex PCR, lists solely in-frame clones and lacks some. The table records approximately 88,000 clones, 80% to 85% of them present only once. Sequencing was performed on PBMCs, taken around atezolizumab (anti-PD-L1) treatment. The receptor set was obtained from a man aged 55 to 70 with urothelial cancer. The CDR3 runs from the conserved cysteine through the conserved F or W. The order of the fields is CDR3 DNA, CDR3 protein, J gene, D gene, clone size, CDR3 length, V gene. A D gene is named only where the DNA matches it firmly. Rows may omit the clone size; those that give it use once, few, many or a size class.

TGTGCCAGCAGCATTAAACAGGGTAGGGAAGGAGAGACCCAGTACTTC CASSIKQGREGETQYF TRBJ2-5 - - 16 TRBV5-6
TGCGCCAGCAGTAGATTTGTAGCATCCGAAGCTTTCTTT CASSRFVASEAFF TRBJ1-1 - - 13 TRBV10-1
TGCGCCAGCAGCCCTACGGCTAACTATGGCTACACCTTC CASSPTANYGYTF TRBJ1-2 - - 13 TRBV5-1
TGTGCCAGCAGCCCCCTGGCTAATGAGCAGTTCTTC CASSPLANEQFF TRBJ2-1 - - 12 TRBV11-2
TGCGCCAGCAGCCAAGACCCGAGGCGGAGCGACGAGCAGTACTTC CASSQDPRRSDEQYF TRBJ2-7 - - 15 TRBV5-1
TGTGCCAGCAGCTTGGCGGGACTAGCGGGAGAACTGGAGACCCAGTACTTC CASSLAGLAGELETQYF TRBJ2-5 TRBD2 - 17 TRBV5-4
TGTGCCAGCAGCTTAACAGGATTTTATAATGAAAAACTGTTTTTT CASSLTGFYNEKLFF TRBJ1-4 - once 15 TRBV7-9
TGCGCCAGTAGGGCGAGGGGGTCAGAGACCCAGTACTTC CASRARGSETQYF TRBJ2-5 - - 13 TRBV5-1
TGTGCCAGCAGCCCTCCCGGACTAGCGGGGGGGAGCGAGCAGTACTTC CASSPPGLAGGSEQYF TRBJ2-7 TRBD2 - 16 TRBV11-2
TGTGCCAGCAGCAAAAATCGGCAGGGGGCTTTATACGAGCAGTACTTC CASSKNRQGALYEQYF TRBJ2-7 - - 16 TRBV21-1
TGCGCCAGCAGCTTGGCCAGCGGGAGTTACGAGCAGTACTTC CASSLASGSYEQYF TRBJ2-7 TRBD2 - 14 TRBV5-1
TGTGCCAGCAGCGATGGGGTGGGGGGGAAAGGCGAGCAGTACTTC CASSDGVGGKGEQYF TRBJ2-7 TRBD2 - 15 TRBV9
TGTGCCAGCAGCGTAGTAGGGACTAGCTACAACACAGATACGCAGTATTTT CASSVVGTSYNTDTQYF TRBJ2-3 TRBD2 - 17 TRBV9
TGTGCCAGCAGTCCGAGACTAGGGAGGGGGAATGAGCAGTTCTTC CASSPRLGRGNEQFF TRBJ2-1 - - 15 TRBV27
TGTGCCAGCAGTGCCCGGGACAGGGTACGGGCTGAAGCTTTCTTT CASSARDRVRAEAFF TRBJ1-1 TRBD1 - 15 TRBV6-1
TGTGCCAGCAGTTTAGGGCAGAACACTGAAGCTTTCTTT CASSLGQNTEAFF TRBJ1-1 - - 13 TRBV28
TGTGCCAGCAGCCTCCCCCCGCCGGAGGGATCGAGGGGCGAGCAGTACTTC CASSLPPPEGSRGEQYF TRBJ2-7 - - 17 TRBV7-4
TGTGCCAGCAGCCAGGGGACATCATCGGTTGGCAATCAGCCCCAGCATTTT CASSQGTSSVGNQPQHF TRBJ1-5 - - 17 TRBV4-2
TGTGCCAGCAGCCAAGGACGGACAAACACTGAAGCTTTCTTT CASSQGRTNTEAFF TRBJ1-1 - - 14 TRBV14
TGTGCCAGCAGGTGGACTAGCGGGAGGGCGTACGAGCAGTACTTC CASRWTSGRAYEQYF TRBJ2-7 TRBD2 - 15 TRBV6-1
TGTGCCAGTAGTCCCGTCTCGGCGGCGAATAACTATGGCTACACCTTC CASSPVSAANNYGYTF TRBJ1-2 - - 16 TRBV19
TGTGCCAGCAGTGAAAGAGTTGGGACAGGGAGTGGCTACACCTTC CASSERVGTGSGYTF TRBJ1-2 TRBD1 - 15 TRBV6-1
TGTGCCAGTACCACTAGCGGGGGCCTCACAGATACGCAGTATTTT CASTTSGGLTDTQYF TRBJ2-3 TRBD2 - 15 TRBV19
TGTGCCAGCAGCTCGGGGGGATCGGGTCAGCCCCAGCATTTT CASSSGGSGQPQHF TRBJ1-5 - - 14 TRBV11-2
TGTGCCAGCAGTACACCACCCACTGAAGCTTTCTTT CASSTPPTEAFF TRBJ1-1 - - 12 TRBV6-1
TGTGCCAGCAGCGTAGCTACTAGCGGGGGGGCTCAAGAGACCCAGTACTTC CASSVATSGGAQETQYF TRBJ2-5 TRBD2 - 17 TRBV9
TGTGCCAGCAGTACTGGGCCGGGGACAGGGGACACTGAAGCTTTCTTT CASSTGPGTGDTEAFF TRBJ1-1 TRBD1 - 16 TRBV7-9
TGCGCCAGCAGCGTAGGACAGGGGACTGAAGCTTTCTTT CASSVGQGTEAFF TRBJ1-1 TRBD1 few 13 TRBV5-1
TGTGCCAGTACTGAGGCAGGCACAGATACGCAGTATTTT CASTEAGTDTQYF TRBJ2-3 - - 13 TRBV19
TGTGCCAGCAGCTTAGAGGGGGAGGGGGGGCTCTCTGGGGCCAACGTCCTGACTTTC CASSLEGEGGLSGANVLTF TRBJ2-6 - once 19 TRBV7-9
TGTGCCAGCAGGGGACAGCCTATGAACACTGAAGCTTTCTTT CASRGQPMNTEAFF TRBJ1-1 TRBD1 - 14 TRBV28
TGTGCCAGTCAGGGAACTGGGGCCAACGTCCTGACTTTC CASQGTGANVLTF TRBJ2-6 - - 13 TRBV6-1
TGTGCCAGTAGTACAACAGGGTTAGATGGCTACACCTTC CASSTTGLDGYTF TRBJ1-2 - - 13 TRBV19
TGCGCCAGCAGCCATTCCCTGAGGGGACAAAAAAACATTCAGTACTTC CASSHSLRGQKNIQYF TRBJ2-4 - - 16 TRBV4-1
TGTGCTAGTGGTTTTCGATCGGGATACGAGCAGTACTTC CASGFRSGYEQYF TRBJ2-7 - once 13 TRBV12-5
TGTGCCAGCAGCCCACGACAGGGACCCATTGATGGCTACACCTTC CASSPRQGPIDGYTF TRBJ1-2 TRBD1 - 15 TRBV7-2
TGTGCCAGCTCCAGGGGAAACAATGAGCAGTTCTTC CASSRGNNEQFF TRBJ2-1 - - 12 TRBV6-6
TGTGCCACCAGCAGAGAAGGGGGCGGGCAGCCCCAGCATTTT CATSREGGGQPQHF TRBJ1-5 TRBD1 - 14 TRBV15
TGTGCCACCAGCAGAGAGGTCCAGGGGTCCTACGAGCAGTACTTC CATSREVQGSYEQYF TRBJ2-7 - - 15 TRBV15
TGTGCCAGCAGACTCGGTGGACAGTCCTACGAGCAGTACTTC CASRLGGQSYEQYF TRBJ2-7 - once 14 TRBV6-5
TGTGCCAGCTCACCCTCCACAGATACGCAGTATTTT CASSPSTDTQYF TRBJ2-3 - - 12 TRBV18
TGTGCCACCAGCGCCCGGGAGGCAGGGGGCGTAAACACCATATATTTT CATSAREAGGVNTIYF TRBJ1-3 TRBD1 - 16 TRBV15
TGTGCCAGCAGTTCCCCAGGCGGGAGGGCCGGAGATACGCAGTATTTT CASSSPGGRAGDTQYF TRBJ2-3 TRBD2 - 16 TRBV28
TGTGCCAGCAGCCTCCAAGGGGGCCCCTATGGCTACACCTTC CASSLQGGPYGYTF TRBJ1-2 TRBD1 - 14 TRBV11-2
TGTGCCAGCACCGCCGGGACTAGCCAAGAGACCCAGTACTTC CASTAGTSQETQYF TRBJ2-5 TRBD2 - 14 TRBV6-1
TGCGCCAGCAGCGGGAGGGGACAAGGGGGTAACACCGGGGAGCTGTTTTTT CASSGRGQGGNTGELFF TRBJ2-2 - - 17 TRBV5-1
TGTGCCAGCAGTTCGGGAGTAATGGACTACGAGCAGTACTTC CASSSGVMDYEQYF TRBJ2-7 - - 14 TRBV6-5
TGTGCCAGCTCACCACAGGGGGCTAGTGGGGCCAACGTCCTGACTTTC CASSPQGASGANVLTF TRBJ2-6 TRBD1 few 16 TRBV18
TGTGCCAGCAGTTACTCGTTGGGCGGGTGGAGCTATGGCTACACCTTC CASSYSLGGWSYGYTF TRBJ1-2 - - 16 TRBV6-5
TGTGCCAGCAGTGAATACGGGGCGGGGGGTACTGAAGCTTTCTTT CASSEYGAGGTEAFF TRBJ1-1 - - 15 TRBV25-1
TGTGCCAGCGAGGGCAAAAGCTCCTATAATTCACCCCTCCACTTT CASEGKSSYNSPLHF TRBJ1-6 - - 15 TRBV2
TGTGCCAGCTCGGCACAGGGGGACGAGCAGTACTTC CASSAQGDEQYF TRBJ2-7 TRBD1 once 12 TRBV18
TGTGCCAGCAGTTCAGGGGGCGTTGCTTTCTTT CASSSGGVAFF TRBJ1-1 TRBD1 - 11 TRBV6-5
TGTGCCAGCAGCTTCACTAGCGGGAGGGCCAAGATGAATGAGCAGTTCTTC CASSFTSGRAKMNEQFF TRBJ2-1 TRBD2 - 17 TRBV11-3
TGTGCCATCAGTGAACTAGCGGGTAGGGGGGGCGAGCAGTACTTC CAISELAGRGGEQYF TRBJ2-7 TRBD2 - 15 TRBV10-3
TGTGCCAGCTCACCATTGGCGGCGGGGGAGCTGTTTTTT CASSPLAAGELFF TRBJ2-2 - - 13 TRBV18
TGTGCCAGCAGCTTAGGGGGGGCCGGGGGAAACATTCAGTACTTC CASSLGGAGGNIQYF TRBJ2-4 - - 15 TRBV5-5
TGTGCCAGCAGATCCCGGGGAGGGACTAGCGGGTCGGGGGGGCACAATGAGCAGTTCTTC CASRSRGGTSGSGGHNEQFF TRBJ2-1 TRBD2 - 20 TRBV2
TGCGCCAGCACAGGGGCAGGCTCCACCACAGATACGCAGTATTTT CASTGAGSTTDTQYF TRBJ2-3 - - 15 TRBV5-1
TGTGCCAGTAGTATATTGTGGGAGGTAGGTGACAATGAGCAGTTCTTC CASSILWEVGDNEQFF TRBJ2-1 - once 16 TRBV19